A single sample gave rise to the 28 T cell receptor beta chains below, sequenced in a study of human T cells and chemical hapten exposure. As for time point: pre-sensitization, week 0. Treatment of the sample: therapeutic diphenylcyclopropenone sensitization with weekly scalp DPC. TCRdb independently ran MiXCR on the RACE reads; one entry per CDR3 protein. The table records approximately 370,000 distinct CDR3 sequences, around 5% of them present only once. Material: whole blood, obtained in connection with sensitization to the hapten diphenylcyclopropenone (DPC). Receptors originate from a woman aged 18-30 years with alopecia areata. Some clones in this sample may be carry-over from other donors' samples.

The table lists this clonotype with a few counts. In DNA, the CDR3 is TGTGCCAGCAGCTTAGCGGGACTAGCGGACAATGAGCAGTTCTTC. This gives the protein CASSLAGLADNEQFF. J is TRBJ2-1 and V is TRBV7-9; TRBD2 aligns across 11 bases. V gave up 0 bases and J gave up 5 bases; unmatched junction bases: 0. The CDR3 covers 15 residues. Germline values: CDR1 SEHNR, CDR2 FQNEAQ (reference sequence).

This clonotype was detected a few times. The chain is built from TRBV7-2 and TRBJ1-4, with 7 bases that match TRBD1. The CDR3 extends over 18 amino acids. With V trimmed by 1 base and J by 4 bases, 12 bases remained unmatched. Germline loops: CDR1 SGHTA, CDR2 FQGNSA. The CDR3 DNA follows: TGTGCCAGCAGCTTAGGGGACAGCGCCTTAAAAATTAATGAAAAACTGTTTTTT. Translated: CASSLGDSALKINEKLFF.

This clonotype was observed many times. CDR3 coding DNA: TGTGCCAGCAGCTCCAGACTAGCGGGGTACCAAGAGACCCAGTACTTC. Amino acid sequence: CASSSRLAGYQETQYF. The chain recombines TRBV7-2 with TRBJ2-5; the match to TRBD2 covers 11 bases. The CDR3 loop spans 16 amino acids. V was pared by 4 bases and J by 0 bases, with 4 bases of the junction left unmatched. From germline, CDR1 is SGHTA and CDR2 FQGNSA.

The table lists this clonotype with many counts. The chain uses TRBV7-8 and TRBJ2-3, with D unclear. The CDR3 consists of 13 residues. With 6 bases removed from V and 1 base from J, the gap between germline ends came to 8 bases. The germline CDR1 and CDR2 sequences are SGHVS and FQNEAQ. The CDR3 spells CASRTARTDTQYF. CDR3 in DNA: TGTGCCAGCAGAACGGCCCGCACAGATACGCAGTATTTT.

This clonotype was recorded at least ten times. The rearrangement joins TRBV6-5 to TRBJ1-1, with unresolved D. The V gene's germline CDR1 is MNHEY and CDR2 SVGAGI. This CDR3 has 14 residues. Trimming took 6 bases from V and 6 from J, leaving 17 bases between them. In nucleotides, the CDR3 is TGTGCCAGCAGCCGCAAAGGACTGCCGTCTGAAGCTTTCTTT. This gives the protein CASSRKGLPSEAFF.

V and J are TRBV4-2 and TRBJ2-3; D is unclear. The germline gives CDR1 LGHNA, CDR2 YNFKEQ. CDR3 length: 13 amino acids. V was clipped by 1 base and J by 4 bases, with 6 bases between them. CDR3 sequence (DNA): TGTGCCAGCAGCCAAGGTCAATCAGATACGCAGTATTTT. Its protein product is CASSQGQSDTQYF.

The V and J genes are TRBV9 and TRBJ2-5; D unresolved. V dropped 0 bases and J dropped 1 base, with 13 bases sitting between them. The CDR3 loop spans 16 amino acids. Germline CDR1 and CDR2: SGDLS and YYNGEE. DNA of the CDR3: TGTGCCAGCAGCGTAGAAGGACGGGCGACCCAAGAGACCCAGTACTTC. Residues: CASSVEGRATQETQYF. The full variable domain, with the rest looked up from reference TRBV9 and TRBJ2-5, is DSGVTQTPKHLITATGQRVTLRCSPRSGDLSVYWYQQSLDQGLQFLIQYYNGEERAKGNILERFSAQQFPDLHSELNLSSLELGDSALYFCASSVEGRATQETQYFGPGTRLLVL.

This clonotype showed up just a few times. CDR3 in DNA: TGTGCCAGCAGGGTAGCGGGGAACACCGGGGAGCTGTTTTTT. Protein: CASRVAGNTGELFF. The genes are TRBV28 and TRBJ2-2, with 7 bases fitting TRBD2. V lost 6 bases, J lost 1 base, and 2 bases stayed unmatched. The CDR3 spans 14 residues. The germline gives CDR1 MDHEN, CDR2 SYDVKM.

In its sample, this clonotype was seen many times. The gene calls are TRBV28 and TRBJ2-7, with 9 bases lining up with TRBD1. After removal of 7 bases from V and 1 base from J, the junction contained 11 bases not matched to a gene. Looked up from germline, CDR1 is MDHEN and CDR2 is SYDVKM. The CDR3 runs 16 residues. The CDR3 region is CASTSYPGTGSYEQYF. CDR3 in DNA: TGTGCCAGCACTTCTTATCCCGGGACAGGGTCCTACGAGCAGTACTTC.

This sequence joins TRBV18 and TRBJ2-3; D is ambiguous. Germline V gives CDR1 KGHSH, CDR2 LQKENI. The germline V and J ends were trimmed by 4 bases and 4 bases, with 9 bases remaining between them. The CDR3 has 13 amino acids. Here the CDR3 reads CASSQSEADTQYF. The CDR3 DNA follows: TGTGCCAGCTCACAGAGTGAGGCAGATACGCAGTATTTT.

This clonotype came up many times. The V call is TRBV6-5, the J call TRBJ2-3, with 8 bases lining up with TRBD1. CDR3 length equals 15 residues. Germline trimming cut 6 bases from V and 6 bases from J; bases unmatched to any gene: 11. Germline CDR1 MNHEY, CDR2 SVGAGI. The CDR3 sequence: CASSIRGPHKDTQYF. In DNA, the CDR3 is TGTGCCAGCAGCATCAGGGGGCCCCACAAGGATACGCAGTATTTT.

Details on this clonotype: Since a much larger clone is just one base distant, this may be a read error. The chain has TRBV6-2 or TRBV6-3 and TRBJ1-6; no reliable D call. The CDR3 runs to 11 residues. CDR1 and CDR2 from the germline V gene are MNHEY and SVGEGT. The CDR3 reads CSSGKYSPLHF. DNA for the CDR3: TGTTCCAGCGGGAAGTACTCACCCCTCCACTTT.

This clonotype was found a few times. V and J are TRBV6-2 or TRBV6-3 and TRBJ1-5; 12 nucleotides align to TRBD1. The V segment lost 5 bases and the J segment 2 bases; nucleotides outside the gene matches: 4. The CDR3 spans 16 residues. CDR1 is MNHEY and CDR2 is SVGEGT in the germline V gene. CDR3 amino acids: CASSGTGGARNQPQHF. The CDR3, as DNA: TGTGCCAGCAGTGGGACAGGGGGCGCGCGCAATCAGCCCCAGCATTTT.

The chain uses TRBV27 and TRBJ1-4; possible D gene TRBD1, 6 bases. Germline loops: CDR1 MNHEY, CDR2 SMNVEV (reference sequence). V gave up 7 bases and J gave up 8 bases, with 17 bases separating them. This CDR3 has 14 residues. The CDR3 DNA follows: TGTGCCAGCATGGCGGGGGGCGTAAGGGAAAAACTGTTTTTT. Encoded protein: CASMAGGVREKLFF.

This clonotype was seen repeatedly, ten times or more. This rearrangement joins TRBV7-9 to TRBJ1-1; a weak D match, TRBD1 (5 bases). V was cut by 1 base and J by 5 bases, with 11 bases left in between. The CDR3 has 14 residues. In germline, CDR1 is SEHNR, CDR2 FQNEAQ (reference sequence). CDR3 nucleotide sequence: TGTGCCAGCAGCTTAGTCAGGGAGGGGACTGAAGCTTTCTTT. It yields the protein CASSLVREGTEAFF.

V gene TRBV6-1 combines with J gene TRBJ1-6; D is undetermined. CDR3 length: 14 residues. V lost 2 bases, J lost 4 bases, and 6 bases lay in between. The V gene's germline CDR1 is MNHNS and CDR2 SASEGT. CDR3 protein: CASSELLYNSPLHF. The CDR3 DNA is TGTGCCAGCAGTGAACTTCTGTATAATTCACCCCTCCACTTT.

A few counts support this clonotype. This chain's CDR3 is CAIKAGTATYNEQFF. The CDR3 DNA reads TGTGCCATCAAAGCGGGGACAGCGACCTACAATGAGCAGTTCTTC. The rearrangement links TRBV27 to TRBJ2-1; D might be TRBD1 or TRBD2, each matching 7 bases. V was pared by 10 bases and J by 2 bases, with 18 bases between. Per the germline V gene, CDR1 is MNHEY and CDR2 is SMNVEV (reference sequence). The CDR3 is 15 amino acids.

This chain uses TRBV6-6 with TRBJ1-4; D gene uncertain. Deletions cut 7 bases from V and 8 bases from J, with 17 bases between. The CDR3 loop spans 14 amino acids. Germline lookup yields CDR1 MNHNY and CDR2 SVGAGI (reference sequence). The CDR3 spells CASTLRVRLEKLFF. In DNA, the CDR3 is TGTGCCAGCACTCTGAGGGTCCGATTGGAAAAACTGTTTTTT.

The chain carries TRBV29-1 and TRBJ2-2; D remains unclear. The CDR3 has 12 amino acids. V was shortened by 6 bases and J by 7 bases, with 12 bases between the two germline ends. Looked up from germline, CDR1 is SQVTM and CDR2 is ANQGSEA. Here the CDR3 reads CSVILDGGELFF. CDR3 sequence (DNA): TGCAGCGTCATACTGGATGGCGGGGAGCTGTTTTTT.

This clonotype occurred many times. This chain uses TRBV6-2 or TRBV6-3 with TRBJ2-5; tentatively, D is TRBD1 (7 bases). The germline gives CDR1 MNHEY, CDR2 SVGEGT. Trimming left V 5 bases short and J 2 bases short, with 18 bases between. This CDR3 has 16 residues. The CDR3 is CASSTSGGTVQETQYF. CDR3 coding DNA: TGTGCCAGCAGTACCTCCGGCGGGACAGTTCAAGAGACCCAGTACTTC.

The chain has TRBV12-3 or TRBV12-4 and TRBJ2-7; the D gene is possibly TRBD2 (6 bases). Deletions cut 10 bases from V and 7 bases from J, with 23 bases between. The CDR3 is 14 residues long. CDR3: CATVRGSLGGEQYF. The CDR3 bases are TGTGCCACCGTGAGAGGCTCTCTGGGGGGAGAGCAGTACTTC.

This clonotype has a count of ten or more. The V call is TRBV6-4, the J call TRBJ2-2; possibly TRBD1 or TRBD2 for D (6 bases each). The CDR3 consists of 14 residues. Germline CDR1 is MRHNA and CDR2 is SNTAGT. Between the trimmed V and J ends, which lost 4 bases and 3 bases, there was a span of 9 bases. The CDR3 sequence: CASSARGDTGELFF. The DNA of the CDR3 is TGTGCCAGCAGTGCTAGGGGGGACACCGGGGAGCTGTTTTTT.

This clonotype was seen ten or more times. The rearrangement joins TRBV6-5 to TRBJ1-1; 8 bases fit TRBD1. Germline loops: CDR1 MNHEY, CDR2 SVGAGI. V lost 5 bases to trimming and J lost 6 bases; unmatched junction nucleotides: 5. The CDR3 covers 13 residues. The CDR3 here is CASSAQGAAEAFF. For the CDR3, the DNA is TGTGCCAGCAGTGCTCAGGGGGCGGCTGAAGCTTTCTTT.

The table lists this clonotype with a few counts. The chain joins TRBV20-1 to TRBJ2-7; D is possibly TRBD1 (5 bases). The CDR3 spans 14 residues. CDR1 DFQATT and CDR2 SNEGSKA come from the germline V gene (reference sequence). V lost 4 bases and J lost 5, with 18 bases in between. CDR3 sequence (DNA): TGCAGTGCTATTCGGGTGACAGTGGCTAACGAGCAGTACTTC. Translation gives CSAIRVTVANEQYF.

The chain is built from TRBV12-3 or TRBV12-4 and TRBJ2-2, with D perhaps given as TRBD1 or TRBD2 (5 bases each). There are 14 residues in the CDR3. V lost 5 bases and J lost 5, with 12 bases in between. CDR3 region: CASSPVGPTGELFF. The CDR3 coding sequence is TGTGCCAGCAGTCCCGTGGGACCTACCGGGGAGCTGTTTTTT.

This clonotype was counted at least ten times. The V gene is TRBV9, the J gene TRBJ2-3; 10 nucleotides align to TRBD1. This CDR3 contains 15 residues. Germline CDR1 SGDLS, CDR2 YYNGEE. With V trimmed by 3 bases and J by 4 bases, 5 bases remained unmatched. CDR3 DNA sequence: TGTGCCAGCAGCGGCCGGGACAGGGGAGCAGATACGCAGTATTTT. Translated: CASSGRDRGADTQYF.

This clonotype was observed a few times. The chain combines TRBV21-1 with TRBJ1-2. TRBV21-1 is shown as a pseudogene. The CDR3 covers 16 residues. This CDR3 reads CASSKVDRRGVGGYTF. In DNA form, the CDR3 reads TGTGCCAGCAGCAAAGTCGATCGGAGGGGAGTGGGAGGCTACACCTTC.

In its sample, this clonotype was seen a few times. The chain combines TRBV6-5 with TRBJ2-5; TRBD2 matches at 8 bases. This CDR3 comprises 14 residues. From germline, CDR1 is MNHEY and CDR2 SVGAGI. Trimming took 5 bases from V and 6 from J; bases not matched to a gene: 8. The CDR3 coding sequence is TGTGCCAGCAGTCGGGGCGGGGGGCCCAAGACCCAGTACTTC. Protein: CASSRGGGPKTQYF.